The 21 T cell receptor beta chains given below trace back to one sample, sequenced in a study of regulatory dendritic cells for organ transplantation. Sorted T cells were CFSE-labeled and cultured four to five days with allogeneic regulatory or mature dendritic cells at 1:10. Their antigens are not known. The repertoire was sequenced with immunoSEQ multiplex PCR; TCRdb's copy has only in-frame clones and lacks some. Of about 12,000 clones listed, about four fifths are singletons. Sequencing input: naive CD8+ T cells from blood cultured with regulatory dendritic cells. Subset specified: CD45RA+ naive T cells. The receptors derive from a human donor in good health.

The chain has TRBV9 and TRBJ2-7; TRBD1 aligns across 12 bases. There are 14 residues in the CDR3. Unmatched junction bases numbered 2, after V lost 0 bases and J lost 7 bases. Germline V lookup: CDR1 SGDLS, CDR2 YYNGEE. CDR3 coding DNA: TGTGCCAGCAGCGTAGGGGACAGGGGGCTTGAGCAGTACTTC. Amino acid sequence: CASSVGDRGLEQYF.

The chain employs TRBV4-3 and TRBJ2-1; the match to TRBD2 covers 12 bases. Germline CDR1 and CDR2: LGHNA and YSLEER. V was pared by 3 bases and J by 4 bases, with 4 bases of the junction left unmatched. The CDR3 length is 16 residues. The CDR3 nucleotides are TGCGCCAGCAGCCACGGACTAGCGGGGACATACAATGAGCAGTTCTTC. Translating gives CASSHGLAGTYNEQFF.

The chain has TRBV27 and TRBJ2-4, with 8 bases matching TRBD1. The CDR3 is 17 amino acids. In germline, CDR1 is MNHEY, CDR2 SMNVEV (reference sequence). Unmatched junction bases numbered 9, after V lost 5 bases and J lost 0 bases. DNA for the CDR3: TGTGCCAGCAGTCGGACAGGGCGGAACTTAGCCAAAAACATTCAGTACTTC. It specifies CASSRTGRNLAKNIQYF.

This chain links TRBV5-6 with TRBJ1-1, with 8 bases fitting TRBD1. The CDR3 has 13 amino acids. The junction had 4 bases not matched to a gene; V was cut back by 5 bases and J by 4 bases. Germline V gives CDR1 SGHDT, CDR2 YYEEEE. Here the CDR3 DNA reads TGTGCCAGCAGTTATCAGGGGGCCACTGAAGCTTTCTTT. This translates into CASSYQGATEAFF.

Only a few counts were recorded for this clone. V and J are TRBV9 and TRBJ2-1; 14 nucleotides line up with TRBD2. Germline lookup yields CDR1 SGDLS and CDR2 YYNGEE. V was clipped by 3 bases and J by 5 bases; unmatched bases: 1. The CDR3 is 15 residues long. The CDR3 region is CASSAGLAGDNEQFF. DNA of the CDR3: TGTGCCAGCAGCGCGGGACTAGCGGGGGACAATGAGCAGTTCTTC.

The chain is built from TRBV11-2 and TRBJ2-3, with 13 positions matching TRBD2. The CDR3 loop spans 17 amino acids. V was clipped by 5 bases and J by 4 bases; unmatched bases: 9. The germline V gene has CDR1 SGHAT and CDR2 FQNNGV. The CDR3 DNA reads TGTGCCAGCAGCCTAGGGACTAGCGGGGTTGGAGCAGATACGCAGTATTTT. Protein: CASSLGTSGVGADTQYF. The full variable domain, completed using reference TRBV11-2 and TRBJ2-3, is EAGVAQSPRYKIIEKRQSVAFWCNPISGHATLYWYQQILGQGPKLLIQFQNNGVVDDSQLPKDRFSAERLKGVDSTLKIQPAKLEDSAVYLCASSLGTSGVGADTQYFGPGTRLTVL.

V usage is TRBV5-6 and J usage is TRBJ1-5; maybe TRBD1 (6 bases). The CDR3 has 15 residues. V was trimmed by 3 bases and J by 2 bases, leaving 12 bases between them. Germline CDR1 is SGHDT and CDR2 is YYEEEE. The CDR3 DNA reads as TGTGCCAGCAGCTCTGGGGGGGGCCGCAATCAGCCCCAGCATTTT. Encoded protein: CASSSGGGRNQPQHF.

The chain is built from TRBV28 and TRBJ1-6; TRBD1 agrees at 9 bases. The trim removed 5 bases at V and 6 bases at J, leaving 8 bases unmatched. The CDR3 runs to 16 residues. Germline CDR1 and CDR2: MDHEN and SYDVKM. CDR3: CASSLTGGAANSPLHF. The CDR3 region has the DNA TGTGCCAGCAGTCTTACAGGGGGCGCGGCTAATTCACCCCTCCACTTT.

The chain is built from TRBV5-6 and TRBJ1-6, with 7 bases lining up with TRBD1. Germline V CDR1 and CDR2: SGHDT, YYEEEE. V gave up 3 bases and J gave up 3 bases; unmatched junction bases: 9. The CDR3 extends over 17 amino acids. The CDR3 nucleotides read TGTGCCAGCAGCTCAAATACAGGGGCCAACTATAATTCACCCCTCCACTTT. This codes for CASSSNTGANYNSPLHF.

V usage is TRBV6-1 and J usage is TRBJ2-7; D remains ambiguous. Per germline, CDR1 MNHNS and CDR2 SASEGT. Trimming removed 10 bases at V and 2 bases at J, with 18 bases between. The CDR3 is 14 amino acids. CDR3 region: CATGLPGWAYEQYF. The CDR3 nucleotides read TGTGCCACCGGCCTTCCCGGGTGGGCCTACGAGCAGTACTTC.

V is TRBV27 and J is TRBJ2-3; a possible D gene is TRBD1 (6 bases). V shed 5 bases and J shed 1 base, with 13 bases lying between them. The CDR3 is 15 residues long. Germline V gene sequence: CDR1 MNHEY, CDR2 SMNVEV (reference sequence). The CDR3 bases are TGTGCCAGCAGTCCCCGGGACACAGGCACAGATACGCAGTATTTT. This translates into CASSPRDTGTDTQYF.

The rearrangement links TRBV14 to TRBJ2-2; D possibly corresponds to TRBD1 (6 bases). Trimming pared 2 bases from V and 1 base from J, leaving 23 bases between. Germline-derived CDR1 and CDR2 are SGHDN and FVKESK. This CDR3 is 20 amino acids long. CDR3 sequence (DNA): TGTGCCAGCAGCCAATATGACGCGCGGACAGTTATACAGAACACCGGGGAGCTGTTTTTT. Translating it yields CASSQYDARTVIQNTGELFF.

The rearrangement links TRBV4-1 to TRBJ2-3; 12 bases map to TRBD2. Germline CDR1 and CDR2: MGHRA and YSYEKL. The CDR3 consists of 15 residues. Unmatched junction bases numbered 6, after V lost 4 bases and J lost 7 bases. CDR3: CASSPSSGGAYTQYF. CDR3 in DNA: TGCGCCAGCAGCCCTTCTAGCGGGGGGGCTTATACGCAGTATTTT.

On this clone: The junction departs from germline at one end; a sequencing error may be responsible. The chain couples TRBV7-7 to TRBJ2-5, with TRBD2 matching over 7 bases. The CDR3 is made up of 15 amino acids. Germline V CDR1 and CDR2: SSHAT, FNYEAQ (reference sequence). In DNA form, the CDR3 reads TGTGCTAGCAGCCCCCGCGGGGGAATCCGGGAGACCCAGTACTTC. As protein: CASSPRGGIRETQYF.

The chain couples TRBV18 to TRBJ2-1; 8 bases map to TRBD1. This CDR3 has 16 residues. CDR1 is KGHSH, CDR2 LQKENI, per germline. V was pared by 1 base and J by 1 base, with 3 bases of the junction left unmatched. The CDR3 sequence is CASSPQTGGSYNEQFF. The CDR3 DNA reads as TGTGCCAGCTCACCACAAACAGGGGGTTCCTACAATGAGCAGTTCTTC. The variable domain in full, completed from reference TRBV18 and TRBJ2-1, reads NAGVMQNPRHLVRRRGQEARLRCSPMKGHSHVYWYRQLPEEGLKFMVYLQKENIIDESGMPKERFSAEFPKEGPSILRIQQVVRGDSAAYFCASSPQTGGSYNEQFFGPGTRLTVL.

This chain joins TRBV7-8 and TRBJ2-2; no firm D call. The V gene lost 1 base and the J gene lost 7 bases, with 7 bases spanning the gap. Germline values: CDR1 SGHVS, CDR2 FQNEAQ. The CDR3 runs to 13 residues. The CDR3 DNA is TGTGCCAGCAGCTTAGTATTTTACGGGGAGCTGTTTTTT. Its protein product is CASSLVFYGELFF.

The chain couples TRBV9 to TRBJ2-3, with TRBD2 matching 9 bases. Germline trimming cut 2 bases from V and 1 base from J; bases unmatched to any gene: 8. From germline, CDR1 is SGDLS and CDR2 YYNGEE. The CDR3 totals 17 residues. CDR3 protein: CASSVKVAGDRTDTQYF. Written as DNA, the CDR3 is TGTGCCAGCAGCGTCAAAGTAGCGGGGGACCGCACAGATACGCAGTATTTT.

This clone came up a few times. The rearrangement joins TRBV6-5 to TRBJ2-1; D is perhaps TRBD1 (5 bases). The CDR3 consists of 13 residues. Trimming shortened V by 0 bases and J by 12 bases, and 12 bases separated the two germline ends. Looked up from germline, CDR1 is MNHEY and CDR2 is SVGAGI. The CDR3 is CASSYSSQGAQFF. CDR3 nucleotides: TGTGCCAGCAGTTACTCGTCGCAGGGCGCGCAGTTCTTC.

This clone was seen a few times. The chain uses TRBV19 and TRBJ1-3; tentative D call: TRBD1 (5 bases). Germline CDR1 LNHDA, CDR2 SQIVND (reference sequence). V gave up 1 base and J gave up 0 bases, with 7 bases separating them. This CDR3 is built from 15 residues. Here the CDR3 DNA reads TGTGCCAGTAGTATAGGGGGGGGCTCTGGAAACACCATATATTTT. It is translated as CASSIGGGSGNTIYF. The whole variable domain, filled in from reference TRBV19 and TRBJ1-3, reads DGGITQSPKYLFRKEGQNVTLSCEQNLNHDAMYWYRQDPGQGLRLIYYSQIVNDFQKGDIAEGYSVSREKKESFPLTVTSAQKNPTAFYLCASSIGGGSGNTIYFGEGSWLTVV.

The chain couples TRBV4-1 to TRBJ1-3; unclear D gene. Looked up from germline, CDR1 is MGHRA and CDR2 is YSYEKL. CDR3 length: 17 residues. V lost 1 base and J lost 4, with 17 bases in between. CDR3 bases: TGCGCCAGCAGCCAAGTACCCCACCTCGAGGTAGGAAACACCATATATTTT. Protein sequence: CASSQVPHLEVGNTIYF.

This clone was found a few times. CDR3 sequence: CASSQLAGGLDNEQFF. As DNA, the CDR3 is TGCGCCAGCAGCCAACTAGCGGGGGGCCTAGACAATGAGCAGTTCTTC. This chain joins TRBV4-1 and TRBJ2-1; 11 nucleotides match TRBD2. The germline V gene encodes CDR1 MGHRA and CDR2 YSYEKL. V lost 2 bases, J lost 5 bases, and 5 bases stayed unmatched. CDR3 length: 16 amino acids.